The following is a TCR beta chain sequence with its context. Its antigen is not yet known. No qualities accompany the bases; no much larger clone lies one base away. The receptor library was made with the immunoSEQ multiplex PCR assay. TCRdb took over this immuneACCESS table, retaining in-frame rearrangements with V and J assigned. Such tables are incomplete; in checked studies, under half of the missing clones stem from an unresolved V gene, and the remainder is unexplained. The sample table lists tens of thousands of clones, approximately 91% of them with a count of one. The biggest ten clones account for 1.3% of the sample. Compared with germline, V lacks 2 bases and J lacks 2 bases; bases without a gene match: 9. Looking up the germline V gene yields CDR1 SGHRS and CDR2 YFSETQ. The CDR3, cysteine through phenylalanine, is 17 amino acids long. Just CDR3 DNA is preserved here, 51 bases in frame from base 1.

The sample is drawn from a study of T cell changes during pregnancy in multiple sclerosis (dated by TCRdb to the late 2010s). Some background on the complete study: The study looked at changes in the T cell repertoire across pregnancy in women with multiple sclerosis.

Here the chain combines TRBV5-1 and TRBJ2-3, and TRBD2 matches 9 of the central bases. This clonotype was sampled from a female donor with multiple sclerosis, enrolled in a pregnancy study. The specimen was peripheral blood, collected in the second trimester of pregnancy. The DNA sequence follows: TGCGCCAGCAGCTTACAAGGAGCGGGGGGACTCACAGATACGCAGTATTTT. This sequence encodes CASSLQGAGGLTDTQYF.